This TCR beta chain was sequenced in a study of T-cell memory formation after mild COVID-19. TCRdb processed the 5' RACE reads anew with MiXCR; each CDR3 protein has one entry. The top ten hold 13% of the sample, which has over 400,000 distinct CDR3 sequences, more than 20% seen once. Sequenced material: PBMCs or a T cell subset sorted from them (not recorded which). This clonotype was sampled from an adult woman who had mild COVID-19 (a few samples of this study predate the infection). Cell type and time point are not known.

CDR3 sequence: CASTPGTGLYEQYF. The CDR3 DNA reads as TGTGCCAGCACCCCCGGGACAGGGCTGTACGAGCAGTACTTC. The chain uses TRBV5-6 and TRBJ2-7; TRBD1 agrees at 9 bases. This CDR3 has 14 residues. The germline V gene encodes CDR1 SGHDT and CDR2 YYEEEE. Trimming took 6 bases from V and 4 from J; bases not matched to a gene: 8.